This is a list of T cell receptor beta chains from one sample in a study of T cells in Graves' hyperthyroidism and ophthalmopathy. TCRdb redid the calling of the multiplex PCR reads with MiXCR, one entry per CDR3 protein. The table records about 320,000 distinct CDR3 sequences, around a sixth of them present only once. The sequenced material came from blood. All receptors derive from a man younger than 45 with Graves' hyperthyroidism. CDR3s include the opening cysteine and the closing phenylalanine or tryptophan. D genes are given only for firm matches. Part of the rows lack a size; the others show once, few, many or a class for expanded clones.

d_call,v_call,j_call,clone_size,cdr3_nt,cdr3_aa
NA,TRBV7-9,TRBJ1-5,many,TGTGCCAGCAGTCACCCCGACGCGCAGCCCCAGCATTTT,CASSHPDAQPQHF
NA,TRBV5-1,TRBJ2-5,few,TGCGCCAGCAGCTCAACCGACACACTAGAGACCCAGTACTTC,CASSSTDTLETQYF
TRBD2,TRBV11-2,TRBJ2-1,many,TGTGCCAGCAGCCCCGGGGGACTAGCGGACAATGAGCAGTTCTTC,CASSPGGLADNEQFF
TRBD2,TRBV6-2/TRBV6-3,TRBJ2-7,few,TGTGCCAGCAGTTCTAGCGGACTCAGGGAGCAGTACTTC,CASSSSGLREQYF
NA,TRBV20-1,TRBJ2-3,many,TGCAGTGCTAGAGCAGGCGGGGAAGATACGCAGTATTTT,CSARAGGEDTQYF
NA,TRBV5-1,TRBJ2-5,NA,TGCGCCAGCAGCCAGCGACCTCTAGAGACCCAGTACTTC,CASSQRPLETQYF
TRBD2,TRBV2,TRBJ2-3,many,TGTGCCAGCAGTGAAGTTAGGGCGGGAGGCACAGATACGCAGTATTTT,CASSEVRAGGTDTQYF
TRBD2,TRBV20-1,TRBJ2-1,many,TGCAGTGCTAGAGAAGTTGCGGGAGTTGCCTACAATGAGCAGTTCTTC,CSAREVAGVAYNEQFF
NA,TRBV5-6,TRBJ1-4,NA,TGTGCCAGCAGCTTGGTAGGGGTCACTAATGAAAAACTGTTTTTT,CASSLVGVTNEKLFF
NA,TRBV7-2,TRBJ1-5,NA,TGTGCCAGCAGCTTAGGGACAATAAACGATCAGGCCCAGCATTTT,CASSLGTINDQAQHF
TRBD2,TRBV24-1,TRBJ2-3,many,TGTGCCACCAGTGATGCCGGTGCGGGAGGGCCGTATGGAACAGATACGCAGTATTTT,CATSDAGAGGPYGTDTQYF
NA,TRBV7-9,TRBJ2-1,few,TGTGCCAGCAGCTTAGGTGCAGGGTTGAATGAGCGGTTCTTC,CASSLGAGLNERFF
NA,TRBV10-1,TRBJ2-4,NA,TGCGCCAGCTCAGGGGGACTACCATCAAACATTCAGTACTTC,CASSGGLPSNIQYF
NA,TRBV4-1,TRBJ2-1,NA,TGCGCCAGCAGCCTCCTGATAGGGAAACAGGGACACAATGAGCAGTTCTTC,CASSLLIGKQGHNEQFF
TRBD1,TRBV19,TRBJ2-2,once,TGTGCCAGTAGCCCTTGGACAGGGGCGAGCGGGGAGCTGTTTTTT,CASSPWTGASGELFF
NA,TRBV28,TRBJ2-6,NA,TGTGCCAGCAGTCGGGGGGCTTCGGGGGCCAACGTCCTGACTTTC,CASSRGASGANVLTF
NA,TRBV27,TRBJ1-2,many,TGTGCCAGCAGAGGGGAGAGGGTCGGCTACACCTTC,CASRGERVGYTF
TRBD1,TRBV12-3/TRBV12-4,TRBJ1-2,many,TGTGCCAGCAGCCCTGGCCCGGACAGGGCGAACTATGGCTACACCTTC,CASSPGPDRANYGYTF
NA,TRBV6-1,TRBJ2-7,many,TGTGCCAGCAGTGAAAACTTCTGGGCCCCTGGGGGCGGCTACGAGCAGTACTTC,CASSENFWAPGGGYEQYF
NA,TRBV5-1,TRBJ1-2,NA,TGCGCCAGCAGCTTGGATGGGGATGGCTACACCTTC,CASSLDGDGYTF
NA,TRBV3-1,TRBJ1-1,many,TGTGCCAGCAGCCCGGGTGCAGAACAGCGTGAAGCTTTCTTT,CASSPGAEQREAFF
TRBD1,TRBV11-2,TRBJ1-1,many,TGTGCCAGCAGCTTTTCGACAGGGCCTTTGAACACTGAAGCTTTCTTT,CASSFSTGPLNTEAFF
TRBD2,TRBV11-2,TRBJ2-2,NA,TGTGCCAGCAAATCGGGGGGGAACACCGGGGAGCTGTTTTTT,CASKSGGNTGELFF
NA,TRBV28,TRBJ2-7,many,TGTGCCAGCAGTTTCTGGGGTGGATACGAGCAGTACTTC,CASSFWGGYEQYF
NA,TRBV30,TRBJ2-1,many,TGTGCCTGGAGTGTGCGCAGGGCCAATGAGCAGTTCTTC,CAWSVRRANEQFF
NA,TRBV5-5,TRBJ2-1,many,TGTGCCAGCAGCCTAGGGACTCACGAGCAGTTCTTC,CASSLGTHEQFF
TRBD2,TRBV6-1,TRBJ2-1,many,TGTGCCAGCATATCTTCCCTTGCAGCGGGAGGAGAGCAGTTCTTC,CASISSLAAGGEQFF
NA,TRBV20-1,TRBJ1-3,NA,TGCAGTGCTAGTGGCATCCCCTACGGCGGAAACACCATATATTTT,CSASGIPYGGNTIYF
NA,TRBV27,TRBJ2-7,many,TGTGCCAGCAGTCAGGGGGGGATCTACGAGCAGTACTTC,CASSQGGIYEQYF